This TCR beta chain was recovered during a study of blood T cell repertoires in COVID-19. Whole-study context: Whether acute or convalescent, the COVID-19 samples came from the United States, Italy and Spain. Sample material is recorded as cDNA or gDNA derived from T cells, B-cell-depleted T cells, or PBMCs.

Original data processing: The authors estimated nucleated cell counts from reference gene primer amplification. Assay used: immunoSEQ multiplex PCR; TCRdb lists only in-frame clones, some missing. That table gives V, J and clone size, and the DNA gave D and trimming. The data contain 170,000 or so clones, roughly 89% of them singletons. The specimen sequenced was peripheral blood. This sequence originates from a woman aged 18-29 years who had recovered from COVID-19.

In DNA, the CDR3 is TGTGCCAGCAGCTCCCGGGACAGGGCCAGCCGTAGATACAATCAGCCCCAGCATTTT. This encodes CASSSRDRASRRYNQPQHF. The chain couples TRBV5-6 to TRBJ1-5, with 9 bases fitting TRBD1. Losses at the gene ends were 3 bases for V and 3 bases for J; bases not matched to a gene: 16. CDR1 SGHDT and CDR2 YYEEEE come from the germline V gene. The CDR3 runs to 19 residues.